Included here is one T cell receptor (beta chain) sequence, with context. This entry comes from a study of blood T cell repertoires in COVID-19. This CDR3 is 13 amino acids long. Trimming pared 7 bases from V and 2 bases from J, leaving 12 bases between. CDR1 MDHEN and CDR2 SYDVKM come from the germline V gene. Assay used: immunoSEQ multiplex PCR; TCRdb lists only in-frame clones, some missing. The sample shows about 170,000 clones, about 74% of them seen only once. Sequencing was performed on peripheral blood. The rearrangement joins TRBV28 to TRBJ2-7; D perhaps matches TRBD2 (5 bases). The sequence came from a woman older than 75 with acute or convalescent COVID-19. In DNA, the CDR3 is TGTGCCAGCATGGACTCTTCAACCTACGAGCAGTACTTC. Its translation is CASMDSSTYEQYF.